One and the same sample provided the 23 T cell receptor beta chains below, sequenced in a study of control samples from healthy donors and cancer patients. Assay used: immunoSEQ multiplex PCR; TCRdb lists only in-frame clones, some missing. Of some 190,000 clones listed, about 89% are singletons. Sequenced: blood. These receptors all stem from a man under 40 in good health.

This sequence joins TRBV3-1 (or the pseudogene TRBV3-2) and TRBJ2-1; 11 nucleotides match TRBD2. The CDR3 has 17 amino acids. Trimming removed 5 bases from V and 7 bases from J; junction bases left unmatched: 13. Germline values: CDR1 LGHDT, CDR2 YNNKEL (reference sequence). CDR3 loop: CASSDPILAGGGNEQFF. The CDR3 DNA is TGTGCCAGCAGCGACCCCATCCTAGCGGGGGGAGGAAATGAGCAGTTCTTC.

The chain recombines TRBV5-5 with TRBJ2-7; D not certain. Germline-derived CDR1 and CDR2 are SGHKS and YYEKEE (reference sequence). CDR3 size: 14 residues. Deletions cut 0 bases from V and 3 bases from J, with 10 bases between. The CDR3 here is CASSLAIFSYEQYF. CDR3 sequence (DNA): TGTGCCAGCAGCTTGGCCATTTTCAGCTACGAGCAGTACTTC.

The chain carries TRBV11-3 and TRBJ2-2; D might be TRBD2 (5 bases). Trimming shortened V by 5 bases and J by 3 bases, and 10 bases separated the two germline ends. This CDR3 comprises 14 residues. CDR1 is SGHNT and CDR2 is YENEEA in the germline V gene. Written as DNA, the CDR3 is TGTGCCAGCAGCCTTCGGGGTTACACCGGGGAGCTGTTTTTT. This codes for CASSLRGYTGELFF.

This chain uses TRBV5-1 with TRBJ1-1, with D unclear. CDR1 and CDR2 (germline): SGHRS, YFSETQ. Deletions cut 0 bases from V and 8 bases from J, with 8 bases between. The CDR3 runs 12 residues. The DNA of the CDR3 is TGCGCCAGCAGCTTGGGGTTTCGGGAAGCTTTCTTT. As protein: CASSLGFREAFF. Full variable domain (missing parts from reference TRBV5-1 and TRBJ1-1): KAGVTQTPRYLIKTRGQQVTLSCSPISGHRSVSWYQQTPGQGLQFLFEYFSETQRNKGNFPGRFSGRQFSNSRSEMNVSTLELGDSALYLCASSLGFREAFFGQGTRLTVV.

This sequence joins TRBV7-2 and TRBJ2-2; D is uncertain. The V gene's germline CDR1 is SGHTA and CDR2 FQGNSA. The CDR3 extends over 11 amino acids. V dropped 5 bases and J dropped 7 bases, with 5 bases sitting between them. The CDR3, as DNA: TGTGCCAGCAGCCCCTTCGGGGAGCTGTTTTTT. Amino acid sequence: CASSPFGELFF.

V is TRBV25-1 and J is TRBJ2-3, with D perhaps matching TRBD2 (7 bases). V dropped 6 bases and J dropped 5 bases, with 18 bases sitting between them. This CDR3 has 15 residues. Germline values: CDR1 MGHDK, CDR2 SYGVNS. As DNA, the CDR3 is TGTGCCAGCAGCAAAGGGGGGGCCAGGGGAGATACGCAGTATTTT. It encodes CASSKGGARGDTQYF.

The chain employs TRBV27 and TRBJ2-3; TRBD1 matches 10 bases. V was clipped by 5 bases and J by 0 bases; unmatched bases: 20. This CDR3 is built from 21 residues. From germline, CDR1 is MNHEY and CDR2 SMNVEV (reference sequence). CDR3 DNA: TGTGCCAGCAGTCCGTTGGTGAGCCGTCCGTTGGGACAGGGGAGCACAGATACGCAGTATTTT. It translates to CASSPLVSRPLGQGSTDTQYF.

This chain links TRBV9 with TRBJ2-3, with D perhaps TRBD2 (6 bases). CDR1 is SGDLS and CDR2 is YYNGEE in the germline V gene. The CDR3 has 14 residues. Trimming took off 4 bases at V and 3 bases at J, with 12 bases between the two ends. The CDR3, as DNA: TGTGCCAGCAGCCCTTCCGGGAGTACAGATACGCAGTATTTT. It specifies CASSPSGSTDTQYF.

This clone occurred a few times. The rearrangement links TRBV7-3 to TRBJ2-1; 9 nucleotides align to TRBD2. The trim removed 4 bases at V and 3 bases at J, leaving 13 bases unmatched. The length of the CDR3 is 18 residues. Looked up from germline, CDR1 is SGHTA and CDR2 is FQGTGA. The DNA for the CDR3 is TGTGCCAGCAGCTCGGGGTCCCTTCTAGCGGGGATCTACAATGAGCAGTTCTTC. Translation: CASSSGSLLAGIYNEQFF.

The V gene is TRBV19, the J gene TRBJ1-2; D unclear. CDR3 length: 11 residues. The V and J ends lost 4 bases and 8 bases respectively, with 8 bases between them. Germline V lookup: CDR1 LNHDA, CDR2 SQIVND (reference sequence). The CDR3 is CASSSGRGYTF. Here the CDR3 DNA reads TGTGCCAGTAGTAGTGGTCGAGGCTACACCTTC.

The rearrangement uses TRBV4-1 and TRBJ1-4, with unresolved D. Germline assignment: CDR1 MGHRA and CDR2 YSYEKL. V was cut by 5 bases and J by 0 bases, with 10 bases left in between. This CDR3 contains 15 residues. The CDR3 DNA reads as TGCGCCAGCAGCTTCCGCTCTGCAACTAATGAAAAACTGTTTTTT. Encoded protein: CASSFRSATNEKLFF.

This chain uses TRBV24-1 with TRBJ1-3; no reliable D call. From germline, CDR1 is KGHDR and CDR2 SFDVKD. The CDR3 totals 14 residues. V lost 9 bases and J 0 bases, leaving 11 bases between the germline ends. DNA of the CDR3: TGTGCCACCCTTCGGATCCTCTCTGGAAACACCATATATTTT. As protein: CATLRILSGNTIYF.

This clone was observed once. The J gene is TRBJ2-7, the V gene TRBV29-1; D possibly matches TRBD1 or TRBD2 (5 bases each). CDR3 length equals 12 residues. Trimming pared 6 bases from V and 4 bases from J, leaving 13 bases between. The germline V gene encodes CDR1 SQVTM and CDR2 ANQGSEA. In DNA, the CDR3 is TGCAGCGTCCAAGGGTGGGGGTACGAGCAGTACTTC. It yields the protein CSVQGWGYEQYF.

The V gene is TRBV9, the J gene TRBJ1-4; 7 bases are shared with TRBD1. With V trimmed by 4 bases and J by 5 bases, 5 bases remained unmatched. Per the germline V gene, CDR1 is SGDLS and CDR2 is YYNGEE. The CDR3 runs to 14 residues. DNA of the CDR3: TGTGCCAGCAGCCCCTCGGGACAGAATGAAAAACTGTTTTTT. Residues: CASSPSGQNEKLFF. Variable domain in full (rest from reference TRBV9 and TRBJ1-4): DSGVTQTPKHLITATGQRVTLRCSPRSGDLSVYWYQQSLDQGLQFLIQYYNGEERAKGNILERFSAQQFPDLHSELNLSSLELGDSALYFCASSPSGQNEKLFFGSGTQLSVL.

To note about this clone: In the same sample, other DNA sequences code for this CDR3. J is TRBJ2-1 and V is TRBV27; D gene uncertain. V was clipped by 4 bases and J by 0 bases, with 7 bases between them. This CDR3 contains 14 residues. Germline V CDR1 and CDR2: MNHEY, SMNVEV (reference sequence). The CDR3 bases are TGTGCCAGCAGTTCATTGAGCTCCTACAATGAGCAGTTCTTC. Its translation: CASSSLSSYNEQFF.

The J gene is TRBJ1-2, the V gene TRBV4-1; D gene unclear. CDR1 and CDR2 from the germline V gene are MGHRA and YSYEKL. The CDR3 consists of 15 residues. The V end lost 0 bases, the J end lost 4 bases, and 12 bases lay between the germline ends. CDR3 region: CASSQDVRSAYGYTF. The CDR3 DNA reads as TGCGCCAGCAGCCAAGATGTTCGGTCGGCCTATGGCTACACCTTC.

This chain uses TRBV6-1 with TRBJ1-4, with D possibly being TRBD1 (5 bases). The CDR3 contains 14 residues. The germline CDR1 and CDR2 sequences are MNHNS and SASEGT. The V and J ends lost 1 base and 4 bases respectively, with 7 bases between them. The CDR3 loop is CASSEGGYNEKLFF. In DNA, the CDR3 is TGTGCCAGCAGTGAAGGGGGGTATAATGAAAAACTGTTTTTT.

The chain couples TRBV9 to TRBJ2-3; 11 bases align to TRBD2. This CDR3 is built from 17 residues. Germline V gives CDR1 SGDLS, CDR2 YYNGEE. The trim removed 0 bases at V and 1 base at J, leaving 4 bases unmatched. The CDR3, as DNA: TGTGCCAGCAGCGTAGGGGAGGGACTAGCGGGCACAGATACGCAGTATTTT. Encoded protein: CASSVGEGLAGTDTQYF.

The chain couples TRBV4-1 to TRBJ2-3, with 14 nucleotides matching TRBD2. Germline assignment: CDR1 MGHRA and CDR2 YSYEKL. This CDR3 has 16 amino acids. Trimming at V came to 0 bases and at J to 11 bases, leaving 7 bases not matched to a gene. Written as DNA, the CDR3 is TGCGCCAGCAGCCAAGATCGGACTAGCGGGGGGCCCGAGCAGTATTTT. As protein: CASSQDRTSGGPEQYF.

The rearrangement joins TRBV10-3 to TRBJ1-3; D is undetermined. The CDR3 runs 14 residues. CDR1 and CDR2 from the germline V gene are ENHRY and SYGVKD. The CDR3: CVPKGSGTGNTIYF. The CDR3 region has the DNA TGTGTTCCCAAAGGTTCCGGGACTGGAAACACCATATATTTT.

This chain links TRBV7-9 with TRBJ1-6; the match to TRBD1 covers 9 bases. V lost 2 bases and J lost 9; bases outside the gene matches: 5. This CDR3 spans 15 amino acids. Germline loops: CDR1 SEHNR, CDR2 FQNEAQ (reference sequence). For the CDR3, the DNA is TGTGCCAGCAGCTTAACAGGGGGCGCTTCTTCACCCCTCCACTTT. Protein: CASSLTGGASSPLHF. Looking up the rest from reference TRBV7-9 and TRBJ1-6 gives the full variable domain: DTGVSQNPRHKITKRGQNVTFRCDPISEHNRLYWYRQTLGQGPEFLTYFQNEAQLEKSRLLSDRFSAERPKGSFSTLEIQRTEQGDSAMYLCASSLTGGASSPLHFGNGTRLTVT.

The chain uses TRBV28 and TRBJ2-7; the D call may be TRBD1 or TRBD2 (5 bases each). The CDR3 runs 12 residues. CDR1 is MDHEN and CDR2 is SYDVKM in the germline V gene. V was cut by 4 bases and J by 6 bases, with 10 bases left in between. This CDR3 is CASSSTGAEQYF. CDR3 coding DNA: TGTGCCAGCAGTTCTACCGGGGCCGAGCAGTACTTC.

The rearrangement links TRBV7-9 to TRBJ2-3, with 10 bases identical to TRBD2. Trimming removed 6 bases from V and 3 bases from J; junction bases left unmatched: 9. This CDR3 contains 16 residues. From germline, CDR1 is SEHNR and CDR2 FQNEAQ (reference sequence). The chain's CDR3 is CASRVSGGAWTDTQYF. DNA for the CDR3: TGTGCCAGCAGGGTGAGCGGGGGGGCCTGGACAGATACGCAGTATTTT.